Here is one T cell receptor beta chain with its context. Its antigen is undetermined. Measured with immunoSEQ multiplex PCR; TCRdb has only the in-frame clones, and not every one. The table shows 16,000 or so clones, with about 82% occurring only once. These data come from a study of CD4 T cells in relation to SARS-CoV-2 and coronaviruses. Across the study: PBMCs were cultured with antigen for nine to ten days before TCR beta sequencing. The negative reference was HIV-1 Nef peptide pool or peptide-free culture.

This CDR3 region has 14 residues. Germline V gene data show CDR1 as SGDLS and CDR2 as YYNGEE. V shed 5 bases, J shed 4 bases, and the junction held 4 bases outside the gene matches. Findings and caveats of the study: Samples before the pandemic and after infection were not matched within any donor.

Unexposed donor CD4+ T cells date from 2011-2018, before the COVID-19 pandemic. Isolation of CD4+ T cells took place after around eleven days in culture. This receptor was taken from a human donor in good health. V is TRBV9 and J is TRBJ2-3; 10 nucleotides align to TRBD2. Specimen: CD4+ T cells from PBMCs, cultured in vitro. CDR3 residues: CASRGAGGSDTQYF. In nucleotides, the CDR3 is TGTGCCAGCAGGGGAGCGGGAGGGTCAGATACGCAGTATTTT.